This T cell receptor beta chain was captured in a study of beta chain features in type 1 diabetes. Study context: Examination of sorted cells across all samples involved over 85,000,000 cells.

Trimming cost V 2 bases and J 5 bases; bases outside gene matches: 6. CDR1 and CDR2 (germline): SGHNT, YYREEE (reference sequence). The CDR3 loop spans 17 amino acids. TCRB transcripts that were expressed got sequenced, as all of the isolated RNA had been reverse transcribed. The protocol was immunoSEQ multiplex PCR, while the TCRdb copy is restricted to in-frame clones and leaves out a portion. The sample holds approximately 300,000 clones, 11% seen once. V and J are TRBV5-4 and TRBJ2-2; TRBD2 matches 13 bases. What was sequenced was naive CD4+ T cells from blood. The receptor comes from a woman younger than 45 in good health. CDR3 nucleotides: TGTGCCAGCAGCTTATTAGGACTAGCGGGAGTTACCGGGGAGCTGTTTTTT. Translating it yields CASSLLGLAGVTGELFF.